This T cell receptor beta chain is drawn from a study of OX40 agonist ivuxolimab in advanced cancers. For the study at large: From about 23 to 85 years was the age range, with a mean of approximately 63 years, and 70% to 85% were male. Patients achieving partial responses numbered three: one hepatocellular carcinoma case and two cutaneous melanoma cases. General study results and limits: Relatively little clonal expansion, among the lowest observed, appeared in partial responders at 0.1-3.0 mg/kg. It was not determined which antigens were specifically recognized by the peripheral T cells that had undergone clonal expansion.

Sequencing was performed with immunoSEQ multiplex PCR; in TCRdb, only in-frame clones are kept and a portion is missing. The sample yields about 60,000 clones, more than 80% seen once. A note on this clone: Its specificity is unknown.

Per the germline V gene, CDR1 is SGDLS and CDR2 is YYNGEE. V lost 0 bases, J lost 6 bases, and 12 bases lay in between. The CDR3 is made up of 15 amino acids. This chain connects TRBV9 to TRBJ2-2, with D tentatively TRBD2 (5 bases). Sequenced material: CD4+ or CD8+ T cells sorted from blood, taken in a trial of the OX40 agonist ivuxolimab. This sequence was found in an adult with an advanced solid tumor such as melanoma, head and neck, liver or kidney cancer. CDR3 protein: CASSVVAVGAGELFF. CDR3 in DNA: TGTGCCAGCAGCGTAGTAGCAGTGGGAGCCGGGGAGCTGTTTTTT.